This is a list of T cell receptor beta chains from one sample in a study of blood T cell repertoires in COVID-19. The assay was immunoSEQ multiplex PCR, and TCRdb's table has in-frame clones only and misses some. The repertoire holds 50,000 to 60,000 clones, with over 80% as singletons. What was sequenced was peripheral blood. These receptors all stem from a man aged 35 to 55 with COVID-19, enrolled during active disease. Both conserved end residues are part of each CDR3. D genes are given only for firm matches. Clone size is not always given. Where it is, it says once, few, many or a class for expanded clones.

V gene	J gene	D gene	clone size	CDR3 DNA	CDR3 protein
TRBV5-1	TRBJ2-2	-	once	TGCGCCAGCAGCTTGAGCCAAAACACCGGGGAGCTGTTTTTT	CASSLSQNTGELFF
TRBV14	TRBJ2-3	TRBD2	-	TGTGCCAGCAGCTGGCGGGGGGCTACAGATACGCAGTATTTT	CASSWRGATDTQYF
TRBV6-5	TRBJ1-3	-	-	TGTGCCAGCAGTTACTCCTGGAGCTCTGGAAACACCATATATTTT	CASSYSWSSGNTIYF
TRBV18	TRBJ2-3	TRBD1	-	TGTGCCAGCTCACCAGGACAGGGAGATACGCAGTATTTT	CASSPGQGDTQYF
TRBV9	TRBJ2-1	-	-	TGTGCCAGCAGCGTAGCTCTTGGACAGCTCAATGAGCAGTTCTTC	CASSVALGQLNEQFF
TRBV2	TRBJ2-7	-	medium-sized	TGTGCCAGCAGGACAGGCGTTTTAACCTACGAGCAGTACTTC	CASRTGVLTYEQYF
TRBV10-3	TRBJ2-7	-	-	TGTGCCATCAGTTCAGCCGGGGACTACGAGCAGTACTTC	CAISSAGDYEQYF
TRBV4-1	TRBJ2-7	TRBD1	-	TGCGCCAGCAGCCAGGCACAACCGGGACAGGGGTTCTACGAGCAGTACTTC	CASSQAQPGQGFYEQYF
TRBV11-3	TRBJ1-1	TRBD1	once	TGTGCCAGCAGCTTACAGGGGGCCCTTGAAGCTTTCTTT	CASSLQGALEAFF
TRBV2	TRBJ2-3	TRBD2	once	TGTGCCAGCAGTGTCCCGGGACTAGCGCGGCGCGCAGATACGCAGTATTTT	CASSVPGLARRADTQYF
TRBV6-5	TRBJ2-7	-	once	TGTGCCAGCGGTAAACTCCCCGTAGCCTACGAGCAGTACTTC	CASGKLPVAYEQYF
TRBV28	TRBJ2-1	TRBD1	-	TGTGCCAGCAGTCCCGGGACAGGGGTTTTTAATGAGCAGTTCTTC	CASSPGTGVFNEQFF
TRBV18	TRBJ1-6	-	-	TGTGCCAGCTCACCACTACAGGCTAATTCACCCCTCCACTTT	CASSPLQANSPLHF
TRBV9	TRBJ2-3	TRBD2	-	TGTGCCAGCAGCGTAGGTTGGCTAGCGGGAATCACAGATACGCAGTATTTT	CASSVGWLAGITDTQYF
TRBV24-1	TRBJ2-6	TRBD1	-	TGTGCCACCAGTGACGCTTCGACAGGGTTACTCCATTCTGGGGCCAACGTCCTGACTTTC	CATSDASTGLLHSGANVLTF
TRBV19	TRBJ1-2	TRBD1	-	TGTGCCAGTAGTCCGGACAGGGGAACTGTTAACTATGGCTACACCTTC	CASSPDRGTVNYGYTF
TRBV21-1	TRBJ2-3	-	-	TGTGCCAGCAGCCCAGCACAAGGCGACGGGACAGGAGAAAGAGATACGCAGTATTTT	CASSPAQGDGTGERDTQYF
TRBV6-2/TRBV6-3	TRBJ1-5	-	-	TGTGCCAGCAGCCCCGACAGTGCGAGCAATCAGCCCCAGCATTTT	CASSPDSASNQPQHF
TRBV6-5	TRBJ2-1	TRBD2	-	TGTGCCAGCAGGTTCACTAGCGGGGTTTACAATGAGCAGTTCTTC	CASRFTSGVYNEQFF
TRBV6-5	TRBJ2-7	-	-	TGTGCCACGGGGGGCCGAGGACTACTTACCTACGAGCAGTACTTC	CATGGRGLLTYEQYF
TRBV15	TRBJ1-5	TRBD1	-	TGTGCCACCAGCAAGGACAGGGGGCGCGATCAGCCCCAGCATTTT	CATSKDRGRDQPQHF
TRBV29-1	TRBJ2-1	TRBD2	-	TGCAGCGTTGAACGAGGACTAGCGGGGCTCTACAATGAGCAGTTCTTC	CSVERGLAGLYNEQFF
TRBV27	TRBJ2-1	TRBD2	-	TGTGCCAGCAGTCTTACTAGCGCCAACAATGAGCAGTTCTTC	CASSLTSANNEQFF
TRBV9	TRBJ1-1	-	-	TGTGCCAGCAGCGTAGGGGGCGGAGTGAACACTGAAGCTTTCTTT	CASSVGGGVNTEAFF
TRBV5-4	TRBJ1-6	TRBD1	few	TGTGCCAGCAGCTCACAGGGGGTCCGGTCACCCCTCCACTTT	CASSSQGVRSPLHF
TRBV21-1	TRBJ1-2	-	-	TGTGCCAGCAGCAAAGGGGCAGGCTCTAACTATGGCTACACCTTC	CASSKGAGSNYGYTF
TRBV3-1/TRBV3-2	TRBJ1-1	-	-	TGTGCCAGCAGCAACTGGAACACTGAAGCTTTCTTT	CASSNWNTEAFF
TRBV28	TRBJ2-5	TRBD1	-	TGTGCCAGCAGTTTATATGGGACAGGGGAAGAGACCCAGTACTTC	CASSLYGTGEETQYF
TRBV24-1	TRBJ1-5	-	-	TGTGCCACCAGTGGGGGGGGACAGCCCCAGCATTTT	CATSGGGQPQHF
TRBV24-1	TRBJ1-2	TRBD1	-	TGTGCCACCAGTGCCGGGACAGGGCAGGGCTACACCTTC	CATSAGTGQGYTF
TRBV28	TRBJ1-6	-	-	TGTGCCAGCAGGGTACAGGGTTCACCCCTCCACTTT	CASRVQGSPLHF
TRBV7-9	TRBJ1-4	-	-	TGTGCCAGCAGCACCTTCACGCAGGGTGGCGAAAAACTGTTTTTT	CASSTFTQGGEKLFF
TRBV7-3	TRBJ2-3	-	-	TGTGCCAGCAGCTTATATTTCGGGAGAGCAAAGGATACGCAGTATTTT	CASSLYFGRAKDTQYF
TRBV7-8	TRBJ2-7	-	-	TGTGCCAGTGGCTCCAATCTACAGTACGAGCAGTACTTC	CASGSNLQYEQYF
TRBV19	TRBJ1-4	-	-	TGTGCCAGCGCCGAACTGGAGGTAGCTAATGAAAAACTGTTTTTT	CASAELEVANEKLFF
TRBV24-1	TRBJ2-2	TRBD2	-	TGTGCCACCAGTGTCGGAGGACTAGCGGGAGTGGTCACCGGGGAGCTGTTTTTT	CATSVGGLAGVVTGELFF
TRBV3-1/TRBV3-2	TRBJ1-1	-	-	TGTGCCAGCAGCCAAGCACGAGGGTTCACTGAAGCTTTCTTT	CASSQARGFTEAFF
TRBV2	TRBJ2-5	-	-	TGTGCCAGCGGGCGGGAAGAGACCCAGTACTTC	CASGREETQYF
TRBV6-5	TRBJ2-1	TRBD2	-	TGTGCCAGCAGCGGCGGGGGGTCCTACAATGAGCAGTTCTTC	CASSGGGSYNEQFF
TRBV4-1	TRBJ1-4	TRBD1	-	TGCGCCAGCAGCCTACGCGGACAGGGAACCAGGGAAAAACTGTTTTTT	CASSLRGQGTREKLFF
TRBV7-8	TRBJ2-7	TRBD2	-	TGTGCCAGCAGCGCGTGGACTAGCGGGGGACTTTTAGAGCAGTACTTC	CASSAWTSGGLLEQYF
TRBV30	TRBJ2-7	-	few	TGTGCCTGGAGTCCCCCTACTGGCTACGAGCAGTACTTC	CAWSPPTGYEQYF
TRBV15	TRBJ2-7	TRBD1	-	TGTGCCACCAGCAGCCCCGGGACAGGGGTAGAAAACGAGCAGTACTTC	CATSSPGTGVENEQYF
TRBV28	TRBJ2-7	TRBD1	-	TGTGCCAGCAGTTCGACAGGGTGGTTAGGCTACGAGCAGTACTTC	CASSSTGWLGYEQYF
TRBV21-1	TRBJ1-2	-	-	TGTGCCAGCAGCAACCAACGGACAGGGTATGGCTACACCTTC	CASSNQRTGYGYTF
TRBV5-1	TRBJ2-1	TRBD1	-	TGCGCCAGCAGTTCGACAGGGGGAGGAGTGTATGAGCAGTTCTTC	CASSSTGGGVYEQFF
TRBV5-1	TRBJ1-1	TRBD1	-	TGCGCCAGCAGCAGCACCGGGACAGGGGGCACTGAAGCTTTCTTT	CASSSTGTGGTEAFF
TRBV15	TRBJ1-3	-	-	TGTGCCACCAGCAGAGATAGGGGGATTGACTCTGGAAACACCATATATTTT	CATSRDRGIDSGNTIYF
TRBV6-4	TRBJ1-6	-	few	TGTGCCTCCCAGCGGCGGGGTTCACCCCTCCACTTT	CASQRRGSPLHF
TRBV4-1	TRBJ1-1	-	-	TGCGCCAGCAGCCCGGGGGGGAACACTGAAGCTTTCTTT	CASSPGGNTEAFF
TRBV5-6	TRBJ1-4	-	-	TGTGCCAGCACCCGCCAAGGGGCGAGTGAAAAACTGTTTTTT	CASTRQGASEKLFF